This T cell receptor beta chain was identified in a study of Graves' ophthalmopathy and Graves' hyperthyroidism. Trimming removed 5 bases from V and 2 bases from J; junction bases left unmatched: 11. The CDR3 consists of 16 residues. Germline V lookup: CDR1 LNHDA, CDR2 SQIVND (reference sequence). Amplification of TCR beta CDR3 regions used RNA transcripts. HTBI primers were employed in first-round RT-PCR, then a second-round multiplex PCR followed. TCRdb itself ran the multiplex PCR reads through MiXCR, one entry per CDR3 protein. The sample records some 1.1 million distinct CDR3 sequences, 35% to 40% being singletons. The sample holds many counts of this clonotype.

The rearrangement links TRBV19 to TRBJ2-5, with 7 bases identical to TRBD1. The specimen sequenced was peripheral blood or thyroid tissue (not recorded which). The TCR sequence derives from an adult man with Graves' hyperthyroidism. The CDR3 reads CASSFHRDSKQETQYF. Written as DNA, the CDR3 is TGTGCCAGTAGTTTTCACCGGGACAGCAAACAAGAGACCCAGTACTTC.